Each of the 16 T cell receptor beta chains below was sequenced from the same sample in a study of blood T cell repertoires in COVID-19. Assay used: immunoSEQ multiplex PCR; TCRdb lists only in-frame clones, some missing. Found here are about 400,000 clones, about 88% of them singletons; the top ten hold less than 9%. Sequencing used peripheral blood. These receptors came from an older woman with COVID-19, enrolled during active disease.

V usage is TRBV7-8 and J usage is TRBJ2-3; 8 bases match TRBD2. The CDR3 runs to 16 residues. Trimming took 8 bases from V and 6 from J; bases not matched to a gene: 16. Germline V gene lookup returns CDR1 SGHVS and CDR2 FQNEAQ. The CDR3 DNA reads as TGTGCCAGCCCCAATCCGGGGGGGGGATGTAGGGATACGCAGTATTTT. Translating it yields CASPNPGGGCRDTQYF.

The chain carries TRBV7-9 and TRBJ1-2, with TRBD1 as a possible D gene (5 bases). The CDR3 loop spans 15 amino acids. V was pared by 5 bases and J by 7 bases, with 20 bases between. From germline, CDR1 is SEHNR and CDR2 FQNEAQ (reference sequence). CDR3 in amino acids: CASSTPGSAVGGYTF. In DNA, the CDR3 is TGTGCCAGCAGCACTCCAGGGTCGGCTGTCGGTGGCTACACCTTC.

In DNA form, the CDR3 reads TGTGCCAGCAGCTTCCAGGGTCATGGAAACACCATATATTTT. As protein: CASSFQGHGNTIYF. V gene TRBV5-5 combines with J gene TRBJ1-3, with D possibly TRBD1 on 5 matching bases. Trimming left V 2 bases short and J 3 bases short, with 9 bases between. CDR3 length: 14 residues. The germline V gene has CDR1 SGHKS and CDR2 YYEKEE (reference sequence).

The chain carries TRBV9 and TRBJ2-4, with TRBD2 as a possible D gene (7 bases). The germline V and J ends were trimmed by 0 bases and 8 bases, with 9 bases remaining between them. Germline V gene sequence: CDR1 SGDLS, CDR2 YYNGEE. This CDR3 is built from 13 residues. CDR3 DNA sequence: TGTGCCAGCAGCGTAGGCGGGGGCGACATTCAGTACTTC. It is translated as CASSVGGGDIQYF. Complete variable domain (other parts from reference TRBV9 and TRBJ2-4): DSGVTQTPKHLITATGQRVTLRCSPRSGDLSVYWYQQSLDQGLQFLIQYYNGEERAKGNILERFSAQQFPDLHSELNLSSLELGDSALYFCASSVGGGDIQYFGAGTRLSVL.

This chain uses TRBV5-1 with TRBJ2-2; D call uncertain. Germline lookup yields CDR1 SGHRS and CDR2 YFSETQ. Trimming removed 1 base from V and 7 bases from J, with 14 bases in between. The CDR3 loop spans 15 amino acids. The CDR3: CASSLSQVDDGELFF. The CDR3 DNA follows: TGCGCCAGCAGCTTGTCCCAGGTTGACGACGGGGAGCTGTTTTTT.

This clone was picked up one time. This chain links TRBV6-5 with TRBJ1-4, with TRBD1 as a possible D gene (5 bases). The V gene lost 7 bases and the J gene lost 5 bases, with 14 bases spanning the gap. Germline-derived CDR1 and CDR2 are MNHEY and SVGAGI. This CDR3 is 14 amino acids long. In DNA, the CDR3 is TGTGCCAGCATGCCGGGAGGGGACAATGAAAAACTGTTTTTT. Protein: CASMPGGDNEKLFF.

The rearrangement links TRBV7-3 to TRBJ2-5, with no clear D. Germline CDR1 is SGHTA and CDR2 is FQGTGA. CDR3 length: 15 residues. V was trimmed by 5 bases and J by 0 bases, leaving 13 bases between them. CDR3 in amino acids: CASSRAPSHQETQYF. CDR3 in DNA: TGTGCCAGCAGCCGTGCGCCAAGCCACCAAGAGACCCAGTACTTC.

The chain recombines TRBV5-6 with TRBJ2-3, with 11 bases lining up with TRBD2. Unmatched junction bases numbered 3, after V lost 4 bases and J lost 5 bases. In germline, CDR1 is SGHDT, CDR2 YYEEEE. This CDR3 contains 14 residues. This CDR3 reads CASSQGLAEDTQYF. In DNA, the CDR3 is TGTGCCAGCAGCCAGGGACTAGCGGAAGATACGCAGTATTTT.

The V and J genes are TRBV9 and TRBJ1-1; tentatively, D is TRBD1 (5 bases). The CDR3 is made up of 14 amino acids. Germline values: CDR1 SGDLS, CDR2 YYNGEE. V lost 4 bases and J lost 4, with 14 bases in between. DNA for the CDR3: TGTGCCAGCAGCCTCGGCGACAGATTCACTGAAGCTTTCTTT. Its protein is CASSLGDRFTEAFF.

The chain combines TRBV12-3 or TRBV12-4 with TRBJ2-2; D unclear. V lost 6 bases to trimming and J lost 6 bases, with 8 bases between them. This CDR3 has 12 amino acids. In DNA form, the CDR3 reads TGTGCCAGCAGCCCCTCCGCCGGGGAGCTGTTTTTT. Translating it yields CASSPSAGELFF.

The genes are TRBV6-2 or TRBV6-3 and TRBJ2-7; 9 nucleotides match TRBD2. The V gene's germline CDR1 is MNHEY and CDR2 SVGEGT. V shed 0 bases, J shed 2 bases, and the junction held 2 bases outside the gene matches. The CDR3 has 15 residues. CDR3 region: CASSYSSGGTYEQYF. The CDR3 DNA sequence: TGTGCCAGCAGTTACTCAAGCGGGGGGACCTACGAGCAGTACTTC.

The rearrangement uses TRBV3-1 (or the pseudogene TRBV3-2) and TRBJ1-6, with D unresolved. Germline V gene lookup returns CDR1 LGHDT and CDR2 YNNKEL (reference sequence). V was pared by 2 bases and J by 3 bases, with 23 bases between. This CDR3 has 20 amino acids. As DNA, the CDR3 is TGTGCCAGCAGCCAACGTTTTATTGGGCGGAAGAGCGGCTATAATTCACCCCTCCACTTT. It yields the protein CASSQRFIGRKSGYNSPLHF.

The rearrangement uses TRBV7-2 and TRBJ1-6, with D possibly being TRBD1 (5 bases). The CDR3 is 15 amino acids. Trimming cost V 5 bases and J 3 bases, with 11 bases left between them. Germline V CDR1 and CDR2: SGHTA, FQGNSA. CDR3 protein: CASSRGGGYNSPLHF. CDR3 in DNA: TGTGCCAGCAGCCGGGGGGGTGGCTATAATTCACCCCTCCACTTT.

The rearrangement joins TRBV4-3 to TRBJ1-2; D is unresolved. The CDR3 has 16 residues. The V end lost 0 bases, the J end lost 4 bases, and 15 bases lay between the germline ends. Germline CDR1 LGHNA, CDR2 YSLEER. In nucleotides, the CDR3 is TGCGCCAGCAGCCAAGATGGATCCCTGCGGGGCTATGGCTACACCTTC. It specifies CASSQDGSLRGYGYTF.

This clone was seen only once. The genes are TRBV20-1 and TRBJ2-3, with D hard to call. The germline V and J ends were trimmed by 4 bases and 0 bases, with 2 bases remaining between them. CDR3 length equals 11 residues. Germline V gene data show CDR1 as DFQATT and CDR2 as SNEGSKA (reference sequence). CDR3 residues: CSATSTDTQYF. DNA for the CDR3: TGCAGTGCTACTAGCACAGATACGCAGTATTTT.

This clone is a singleton in its sample. The chain combines TRBV3-1 (or the pseudogene TRBV3-2) with TRBJ2-6; D gene unclear. CDR3 size: 19 residues. Germline V gene sequence: CDR1 LGHDT, CDR2 YNNKEL (reference sequence). Trimming pared 4 bases from V and 0 bases from J, leaving 19 bases between. The CDR3 DNA reads as TGTGCCAGCAGCCCCCTAGGAAGGTCTCCTTTCTCTGGGGCCAACGTCCTGACTTTC. Translation: CASSPLGRSPFSGANVLTF.